The TCR beta chain under discussion was sequenced for a study of blood T cell repertoires in COVID-19. Study information: Acute and convalescent COVID-19 specimens originated in the United States, Italy and Spain. Nucleic acid was either cDNA or gDNA, and it came from T cells, B-cell-depleted T cells, or PBMCs.

Germline assignment: CDR1 MNHEY and CDR2 SVGAGI. This CDR3 spans 16 amino acids. With V trimmed by 0 bases and J by 0 bases, 2 bases remained unmatched. The authors' processing: Reference gene primers were amplified, and this amplification served to estimate nucleated cell counts. Some clones are missing from TCRdb's copy, which holds only in-frame ones; the method was immunoSEQ multiplex PCR. V, J and clone size are taken as reported in that table, and D and trimming were inferred from the DNA itself. Of some 48,000 clones in the sample, approximately 83% were seen once. This sequence was found in a woman of 80 years or more with acute or convalescent COVID-19. The rearrangement links TRBV6-5 to TRBJ1-1; TRBD1 matches at 9 bases. Sequencing input: peripheral blood. DNA of the CDR3: TGTGCCAGCAGTTACTCGACAGGGGGAATGAACACTGAAGCTTTCTTT. This codes for CASSYSTGGMNTEAFF.